The 4 T cell receptor beta chains below all came from one sample that was sequenced in a study of vaccination effects on CD4 cells after COVID-19. Their antigens remain unidentified. Using immunoSEQ multiplex PCR, the repertoire was profiled, and TCRdb retains in-frame clones only, with some absent. This sample has about 29,000 clones, with about 74% found just once. ViraFEST used viral peptide pools to expand antigen-specific CD4+ T cells before sequencing. Scientists isolated CD4+ T cells after an approximately ten-day culture period ended. Either the BNT162b2 or mRNA-1273 vaccine was given to participants in two doses. This specimen consisted of CD4+ T cells from PBMCs cultured with HCoV-OC43 spike peptides, obtained after COVID-19 vaccination. Subset defined: HCoV-OC43 spike overlapping peptide pool stimulation. The source is a human donor who received a COVID-19 vaccine.

There are a few counts of this clone. The CDR3 is CASSETLNTEAFF. The CDR3 nucleotides read TGTGCCAGCAGTGAAACCCTGAACACTGAAGCTTTCTTT. The V and J genes are TRBV6-1 and TRBJ1-1; D gene ambiguous. Germline CDR1 is MNHNS and CDR2 is SASEGT. V was clipped by 2 bases and J by 0 bases, with 4 bases between them. CDR3 length: 13 residues.

The V gene is TRBV12-3 or TRBV12-4, the J gene TRBJ1-6; D unresolved. V dropped 6 bases and J dropped 9 bases, with 6 bases sitting between them. This CDR3 comprises 11 residues. The CDR3 DNA follows: TGTGCCAGCAGAACGCGTTCACCCCTCCACTTT. This sequence encodes CASRTRSPLHF.

The CDR3 DNA is TGTGCCAGCAGCCTTAACAGCGATAGCACAGATACGCAGTATTTT. This sequence encodes CASSLNSDSTDTQYF. This sequence joins TRBV6-5 and TRBJ2-3; unclear D gene. This CDR3 has 15 residues. Germline V lookup: CDR1 MNHEY, CDR2 SVGAGI. V was trimmed by 6 bases and J by 0 bases, leaving 13 bases between them.

This clone is labeled medium-sized. The chain is built from TRBV3-1 (or the pseudogene TRBV3-2) and TRBJ1-5, with TRBD1 matching 7 bases. The CDR3 loop spans 15 amino acids. V shed 1 base, J shed 4 bases, and the junction held 4 bases outside the gene matches. The germline gives CDR1 LGHDT, CDR2 YNNKEL (reference sequence). The CDR3 here is CASSQGAGGNQPQHF. The CDR3 DNA sequence: TGTGCCAGCAGCCAAGGCGCAGGGGGGAATCAGCCCCAGCATTTT.